These 18 T cell receptor beta chains share one sample of origin, sequenced in a study of lymphopenia after photon versus proton radiotherapy. Produced via immunoSEQ multiplex PCR; TCRdb's table is partial and in-frame only. The sample has about 60,000 clones, less than 85% seen once. The specimen was peripheral blood, collected from a patient treated with proton-based radiotherapy. All receptors derive from a man aged 60-69 years with pancreatic cancer.

The chain employs TRBV7-8 and TRBJ2-3, with 14 bases that match TRBD2. CDR3 size: 19 residues. With 5 bases clipped from V and 4 bases from J, the junction kept 14 bases outside the gene matches. From germline, CDR1 is SGHVS and CDR2 FQNEAQ. The CDR3 DNA follows: TGTGCCAGCAGCCGAGAAGGGGGGACTAGCGGGAGTAAGGCAGATACGCAGTATTTT. Encoded protein: CASSREGGTSGSKADTQYF.

The chain recombines TRBV15 with TRBJ1-2; no definite D call. Germline V CDR1 and CDR2: LNHNV, YYDKDF (reference sequence). The CDR3 totals 16 residues. Trimming took 0 bases from V and 5 from J, leaving 16 bases between them. The CDR3 region has the DNA TGTGCCACCAGCAGAGATGTACGGCCCTCAGAATATGGCTACACCTTC. Translation: CATSRDVRPSEYGYTF.

The rearrangement uses TRBV7-9 and TRBJ2-7; a weak D match, TRBD2 (5 bases). This CDR3 spans 15 amino acids. V was clipped by 5 bases and J by 3 bases, with 17 bases between them. Looked up from germline, CDR1 is SEHNR and CDR2 is FQNEAQ (reference sequence). This chain's CDR3 is CASSAASLENYEQYF. Written as DNA, the CDR3 is TGTGCCAGCAGCGCGGCCTCACTAGAAAACTACGAGCAGTACTTC.

The V call is TRBV5-4, the J call TRBJ1-4; TRBD1 might be the D (5 bases). The CDR3 runs to 15 residues. The V gene lost 0 bases and the J gene lost 8 bases, with 14 bases spanning the gap. The germline V gene has CDR1 SGHNT and CDR2 YYREEE (reference sequence). CDR3 residues: CASSLAGPGDEKLFF. Here the CDR3 DNA reads TGTGCCAGCAGCTTGGCCGGCCCGGGGGACGAAAAACTGTTTTTT.

The V and J genes are TRBV2 and TRBJ2-1, with TRBD2 matching 8 bases. The CDR3 contains 16 residues. Germline V gene lookup returns CDR1 SNHLY and CDR2 FYNNEI. V lost 7 bases to trimming and J lost 8 bases; unmatched junction nucleotides: 16. The CDR3 region is CASTGASGRRWDEQFF. CDR3 sequence (DNA): TGTGCCAGCACTGGAGCTAGCGGGCGTCGTTGGGATGAGCAGTTCTTC.

V gene TRBV7-8 combines with J gene TRBJ2-7; no clear D gene. Per the germline V gene, CDR1 is SGHVS and CDR2 is FQNEAQ. With 0 bases removed from V and 0 bases from J, the gap between germline ends came to 9 bases. The CDR3 is made up of 15 amino acids. The CDR3 reads CASSLAVADSYEQYF. CDR3 in DNA: TGTGCCAGCAGCTTAGCAGTTGCGGACTCCTACGAGCAGTACTTC.

The rearrangement joins TRBV7-3 to TRBJ2-2, with TRBD1 as a possible D gene (5 bases). CDR3 size: 13 residues. Germline values: CDR1 SGHTA, CDR2 FQGTGA. Trimming removed 4 bases from V and 8 bases from J, with 11 bases in between. This CDR3 reads CASSSRTSGELFF. The CDR3 DNA sequence: TGTGCCAGCAGCTCCCGGACATCTGGGGAGCTGTTTTTT.

The chain couples TRBV5-8 to TRBJ2-7, with D perhaps matching TRBD1 (5 bases). The V and J ends lost 7 bases and 3 bases respectively, with 11 bases between them. The germline CDR1 and CDR2 sequences are SGHTS and YDEGEE. This CDR3 has 12 residues. The DNA of the CDR3 is TGTGCCAGCTGGGGCTCACGCTACGAGCAGTACTTC. It specifies CASWGSRYEQYF.

A note on this clone: Other DNA sequences from this sample encode an identical CDR3 as well. This sequence joins TRBV11-3 and TRBJ2-5; 7 bases are a match to TRBD1. Per the germline V gene, CDR1 is SGHNT and CDR2 is YENEEA. The CDR3 runs to 15 residues. V lost 5 bases, J lost 5 bases, and 11 bases stayed unmatched. The chain's CDR3 is CASSLVDRVAETQYF. The CDR3 nucleotides read TGTGCCAGCAGCCTAGTTGACAGGGTGGCGGAGACCCAGTACTTC.

This clone was recorded a few times. The chain employs TRBV19 and TRBJ2-2; D is uncertain. CDR1 is LNHDA and CDR2 is SQIVND in the germline V gene (reference sequence). V was clipped by 3 bases and J by 5 bases, with 13 bases between them. The CDR3 has 15 amino acids. The CDR3 nucleotides are TGTGCCAGTAGTATTATTGGAGATCGAACCGGGGAGCTGTTTTTT. This gives the protein CASSIIGDRTGELFF.

This clone was seen only a few times. J is TRBJ2-5 and V is TRBV29-1; 12 nucleotides align to TRBD2. Germline V gene lookup returns CDR1 SQVTM and CDR2 ANQGSEA. J lost 4 bases, V lost 7 bases, and 1 base had no gene match. The CDR3 has 12 amino acids. The CDR3 region has the DNA TGCAGCGGGGGACTAGCGGGAGAGACCCAGTACTTC. Translation gives CSGGLAGETQYF.

The chain is built from TRBV27 and TRBJ1-1; D not resolved. Trimming pared 6 bases from V and 4 bases from J, leaving 15 bases between. CDR3 length: 14 residues. Per germline, CDR1 MNHEY and CDR2 SMNVEV (reference sequence). In DNA form, the CDR3 reads TGTGCCAGCAGGTCCGGGAAATGGGGCACTGAAGCTTTCTTT. This encodes CASRSGKWGTEAFF.

This chain joins TRBV7-3 and TRBJ2-1; 8 bases fit TRBD2. The CDR3 has 15 amino acids. Unmatched junction bases numbered 9, after V lost 5 bases and J lost 6 bases. Germline assignment: CDR1 SGHTA and CDR2 FQGTGA. CDR3 in DNA: TGTGCCAGCAGCCCCGGACTAGCCACCTTCAATGAGCAGTTCTTC. It codes for CASSPGLATFNEQFF.

This CDR3 reads CASTSRWGLTNNEQFF. CDR3 nucleotides: TGTGCCAGCACCTCTAGGTGGGGACTAACTAACAATGAGCAGTTCTTC. The gene calls are TRBV7-2 and TRBJ2-1; 7 bases agree with TRBD2. Germline V gene data show CDR1 as SGHTA and CDR2 as FQGNSA. The CDR3 covers 16 residues. Trimming cost V 7 bases and J 5 bases; bases outside gene matches: 14.

This clone appeared once. This chain connects TRBV5-3 to TRBJ1-1; possible D gene TRBD1, 6 bases. Being an ORF, TRBV5-3 has a function that is uncertain. Trimming removed 5 bases at V and 5 bases at J, with 16 bases between. CDR3 size: 14 residues. The CDR3 bases are TGTGCCAGAAGAGCTTCCGGGACATTAACTGAAGCTTTCTTT. Its translation: CARRASGTLTEAFF.

In this sample, this clone turned up once. The chain joins TRBV5-5 to TRBJ2-3, with 13 bases identical to TRBD2. This CDR3 spans 20 amino acids. The V gene end was trimmed by 0 bases and the J gene end by 2 bases; junction bases not matched to a gene: 12. CDR1 and CDR2 (germline): SGHKS, YYEKEE (reference sequence). The DNA for the CDR3 is TGTGCCAGCAGCTTGGTGGAAGGACTAGCGGGAGTTTCCCCCACAGATACGCAGTATTTT. Its translation is CASSLVEGLAGVSPTDTQYF.

This rearrangement joins TRBV27 to TRBJ1-1, with 9 nucleotides matching TRBD1. The CDR3 covers 16 residues. V lost 5 bases to trimming and J lost 6 bases; unmatched junction nucleotides: 13. Per the germline V gene, CDR1 is MNHEY and CDR2 is SMNVEV (reference sequence). CDR3 coding DNA: TGTGCCAGCAGTCCCCCGTGGACAGGGGTAGAGGCTGAAGCTTTCTTT. Its protein product is CASSPPWTGVEAEAFF.

The chain has TRBV28 and TRBJ2-1, with TRBD2 identical over 11 bases. CDR1 and CDR2 from the germline V gene are MDHEN and SYDVKM. Trimming took 6 bases from V and 6 from J; bases not matched to a gene: 7. The CDR3 is 15 amino acids. The CDR3 sequence is CASSPLAGVGNEQFF. The CDR3 nucleotides read TGTGCCAGCAGCCCACTAGCGGGAGTCGGCAATGAGCAGTTCTTC.